The 25 T cell receptor beta chains presented below share a single source sample, sequenced in a study of CD8 T cells in Susac syndrome. With random hexamers, reverse transcription was performed on about 0.5 to 1 ug of RNA. MiXCR, run by TCRdb on the immunoSEQ multiplex PCR reads, gives a single entry per CDR3 protein. The sample carries under 200,000 distinct CDR3 sequences, approximately 95% recorded once. The sample consisted of CD8+ T cells from PBMCs. These receptors all come from a human donor with multiple sclerosis.

The rearrangement joins TRBV20-1 to TRBJ2-5; 9 nucleotides agree with TRBD2. There are 14 residues in the CDR3. Germline V lookup: CDR1 DFQATT, CDR2 SNEGSKA (reference sequence). Trimming took 3 bases from V and 0 from J; bases not matched to a gene: 2. CDR3 sequence (DNA): TGCAGTGCTAGGCGGGGGGGGTACCAAGAGACCCAGTACTTC. Translated: CSARRGGYQETQYF.

In this sample, this clonotype turned up once. This chain joins TRBV27 and TRBJ2-3; 11 bases are shared with TRBD1. Germline values: CDR1 MNHEY, CDR2 SMNVEV (reference sequence). After removal of 4 bases from V and 2 bases from J, the junction contained 8 bases not matched to a gene. The CDR3 length is 17 residues. The chain's CDR3 is CASSSVRTGGYTDTQYF. The CDR3 DNA reads as TGTGCCAGCAGTTCCGTCCGGACAGGGGGCTACACAGATACGCAGTATTTT.

The chain recombines TRBV20-1 with TRBJ2-1, with TRBD2 matching 9 bases. V gave up 5 bases and J gave up 3 bases; unmatched junction bases: 5. This CDR3 has 14 amino acids. The germline V gene encodes CDR1 DFQATT and CDR2 SNEGSKA (reference sequence). This CDR3 is CSAPLAGDYNEQFF. As DNA, the CDR3 is TGCAGTGCTCCTTTAGCGGGAGACTACAATGAGCAGTTCTTC.

The rearrangement uses TRBV9 and TRBJ2-3; 9 nucleotides line up with TRBD2. V shed 4 bases and J 5 bases; nucleotides not matched to a gene: 5. CDR3 size: 14 residues. From germline, CDR1 is SGDLS and CDR2 YYNGEE. DNA for the CDR3: TGTGCCAGCAGCATTAGCGGGAGAGAAGATACGCAGTATTTT. Amino acids: CASSISGREDTQYF.

The rearrangement links TRBV27 to TRBJ2-1; 9 bases map to TRBD2. The J segment lost 2 bases and the V segment lost 1 base, leaving 3 bases of the junction unmatched. From germline, CDR1 is MNHEY and CDR2 SMNVEV (reference sequence). The length of the CDR3 is 16 residues. The DNA for the CDR3 is TGTGCCAGCAGTTTATTTTCTAGCGGGGCCTACAATGAGCAGTTCTTC. Protein: CASSLFSSGAYNEQFF.

This clonotype was observed once. The chain is built from TRBV7-9 and TRBJ1-1, with D uncertain. This CDR3 comprises 13 residues. Germline V CDR1 and CDR2: SEHNR, FQNEAQ (reference sequence). V lost 5 bases to trimming and J lost 0 bases, with 7 bases between them. CDR3 sequence (DNA): TGTGCCAGCAGCGGGGATATGAACACTGAAGCTTTCTTT. Protein: CASSGDMNTEAFF.

The chain has TRBV20-1 and TRBJ2-1; 16 nucleotides match TRBD2. The CDR3 consists of 19 residues. V lost 3 bases to trimming and J lost 0 bases; unmatched junction nucleotides: 8. Germline lookup yields CDR1 DFQATT and CDR2 SNEGSKA (reference sequence). As DNA, the CDR3 is TGCAGTGCTAGTCCGGGGGGACTAGCGGGAGGGAGCTCCTACAATGAGCAGTTCTTC. Amino acids: CSASPGGLAGGSSYNEQFF.

The chain couples TRBV7-6 to TRBJ1-6; D is ambiguous. The CDR3 has 14 residues. Per germline, CDR1 SGHVS and CDR2 FNYEAQ. V shed 8 bases and J shed 2 bases, with 10 bases lying between them. In DNA, the CDR3 is TGTGCCAGCGGCGGCCGGACCTATAATTCACCCCTCCACTTT. Its translation is CASGGRTYNSPLHF. Variable domain in full (rest from reference TRBV7-6 and TRBJ1-6): GAGVSQSPRYKVTKRGQDVALRCDPISGHVSLYWYRQALGQGPEFLTYFNYEAQQDKSGLPNDRFSAERPEGSISTLTIQRTEQRDSAMYRCASGGRTYNSPLHFGNGTRLTVT.

The chain has TRBV3-1 and TRBJ2-6, with no clear D. The germline gives CDR1 LGHDT, CDR2 YNNKEL (reference sequence). CDR3 length: 19 residues. The V gene lost 0 bases and the J gene lost 0 bases, with 15 bases spanning the gap. DNA of the CDR3: TGTGCCAGCAGCCAAGAACCGGTCGCCTCGATCTCTGGGGCCAACGTCCTGACTTTC. Its translation is CASSQEPVASISGANVLTF.

The V call is TRBV28, the J call TRBJ2-7, with a weak D call TRBD2 (5 bases). Trimming cost V 7 bases and J 3 bases, with 13 bases left between them. The CDR3 sequence is 13 residues long. CDR1 is MDHEN and CDR2 is SYDVKM in the germline V gene. For the CDR3, the DNA is TGTGCCAGCACCGAGACCGGGGACTACGAGCAGTACTTC. Protein sequence: CASTETGDYEQYF. The full variable domain, with the rest looked up from reference TRBV28 and TRBJ2-7, is DVKVTQSSRYLVKRTGEKVFLECVQDMDHENMFWYRQDPGLGLRLIYFSYDVKMKEKGDIPEGYSVSREKKERFSLILESASTNQTSMYLCASTETGDYEQYFGPGTRLTVT.

This rearrangement joins TRBV20-1 to TRBJ2-5; 9 nucleotides match TRBD1. CDR3 length: 14 residues. The V segment lost 3 bases and the J segment 1 base; nucleotides outside the gene matches: 3. Germline values: CDR1 DFQATT, CDR2 SNEGSKA (reference sequence). The CDR3 sequence: CSARVGQGQETQYF. In nucleotides, the CDR3 is TGCAGTGCTAGGGTGGGACAGGGCCAAGAGACCCAGTACTTC.

This chain connects TRBV9 to TRBJ2-3; the D call may be TRBD1 or TRBD2 (5 bases each). CDR1 is SGDLS and CDR2 is YYNGEE in the germline V gene. CDR3 length equals 15 residues. V lost 4 bases and J lost 1, with 13 bases in between. The CDR3 loop is CASSSRSGRTDTQYF. The CDR3 DNA reads as TGTGCCAGCAGCAGCCGTTCGGGGCGCACAGATACGCAGTATTTT.

The chain joins TRBV20-1 to TRBJ1-6, with 10 bases aligning to TRBD1. CDR3 size: 15 residues. From germline, CDR1 is DFQATT and CDR2 SNEGSKA (reference sequence). After removal of 6 bases from V and 5 bases from J, the junction contained 7 bases not matched to a gene. CDR3 sequence (DNA): TGCAGTGCGATCGGGACAGGGGATAATAATTCACCCCTCCACTTT. It encodes CSAIGTGDNNSPLHF.

This chain joins TRBV10-3 and TRBJ2-7, with 8 bases identical to TRBD1. V lost 6 bases to trimming and J lost 0 bases; unmatched junction nucleotides: 7. Germline-derived CDR1 and CDR2 are ENHRY and SYGVKD. This CDR3 is built from 15 residues. The CDR3 nucleotides read TGTGCCATCAGCGGGGACAGGCACATCTCCTACGAGCAGTACTTC. This gives the protein CAISGDRHISYEQYF.

This chain joins TRBV9 and TRBJ2-1; 10 nucleotides line up with TRBD2. The CDR3 contains 17 residues. Germline-derived CDR1 and CDR2 are SGDLS and YYNGEE. The ends lost 2 bases at V and 4 bases at J; junction bases unmatched: 9. Written as DNA, the CDR3 is TGTGCCAGCAGCGTGGGGGGCGGGACTAGCGAGTACAATGAGCAGTTCTTC. Translated, it gives CASSVGGGTSEYNEQFF.

The V call is TRBV27, the J call TRBJ2-1; TRBD2 matches at 9 bases. This CDR3 is built from 14 residues. Germline trimming cut 4 bases from V and 9 bases from J; bases unmatched to any gene: 7. CDR1 MNHEY and CDR2 SMNVEV come from the germline V gene (reference sequence). The CDR3, as DNA: TGTGCCAGCAGTTGGAGGGCGGGGGGGTCTGAGCAGTTCTTC. Translating it yields CASSWRAGGSEQFF.

The gene calls are TRBV27 and TRBJ2-3, with a tentative D call TRBD1 (6 bases). V lost 3 bases and J 2 bases, leaving 18 bases between the germline ends. Per germline, CDR1 MNHEY and CDR2 SMNVEV (reference sequence). The CDR3 sequence is 17 residues long. CDR3 sequence reads: CASSFGSWDTFTDTQYF. CDR3 in DNA: TGTGCCAGCAGTTTTGGTTCCTGGGACACCTTCACAGATACGCAGTATTTT.

The chain joins TRBV25-1 to TRBJ2-3, with 8 bases identical to TRBD1. This CDR3 region has 14 residues. The junction had 5 bases not matched to a gene; V was cut back by 6 bases and J by 3 bases. The germline V gene has CDR1 MGHDK and CDR2 SYGVNS. This CDR3 reads CASRDRARTDTQYF. The CDR3, as DNA: TGTGCCAGCAGGGACAGGGCGAGGACAGATACGCAGTATTTT.

The chain carries TRBV29-1 and TRBJ2-3; 8 nucleotides agree with TRBD2. The ends lost 7 bases at V and 0 bases at J; junction bases unmatched: 18. Germline V gene sequence: CDR1 SQVTM, CDR2 ANQGSEA. This CDR3 spans 18 amino acids. The CDR3 loop is CSACPGGRGAPSTDTQYF. The CDR3, as DNA: TGCAGCGCTTGCCCGGGAGGGAGAGGGGCCCCAAGCACAGATACGCAGTATTTT.

The chain is built from TRBV9 and TRBJ1-2; tentatively, D is TRBD1 (5 bases). V was shortened by 5 bases and J by 4 bases, with 18 bases between the two germline ends. The CDR3 totals 15 residues. The germline CDR1 and CDR2 sequences are SGDLS and YYNGEE. CDR3 in DNA: TGTGCCAGCAGGGACCGGGACCTTGGGCCCTATGGCTACACCTTC. The encoded protein is CASRDRDLGPYGYTF.

The rearrangement uses TRBV7-2 and TRBJ2-1, with a tentative D call TRBD1 (6 bases). This CDR3 comprises 11 residues. CDR1 and CDR2 from the germline V gene are SGHTA and FQGNSA. With 4 bases removed from V and 12 bases from J, the gap between germline ends came to 10 bases. CDR3 nucleotide sequence: TGTGCCAGCAGCTCTCACAGGGCGCAGTTCTTC. Protein product: CASSSHRAQFF.

This clonotype was observed once. The chain couples TRBV29-1 to TRBJ1-1; D unclear. In germline, CDR1 is SQVTM, CDR2 ANQGSEA. CDR3 length equals 11 residues. V lost 7 bases and J 6 bases, leaving 12 bases between the germline ends. DNA for the CDR3: TGCAGCGCCTTAAGCAAATCTGAAGCTTTCTTT. Translated: CSALSKSEAFF.

The chain links TRBV12-5 to TRBJ1-1; D is undetermined. This CDR3 has 14 residues. Germline V gene lookup returns CDR1 LGHNT and CDR2 FRNRAP. Trimming took 4 bases from V and 0 from J, leaving 9 bases between them. This CDR3 reads CASGSEGLNTEAFF. The CDR3 DNA sequence: TGTGCTAGTGGTTCGGAGGGCCTGAACACTGAAGCTTTCTTT.

The rearrangement uses TRBV6-5 and TRBJ1-2; D unresolved. The V gene's germline CDR1 is MNHEY and CDR2 SVGAGI. V lost 0 bases, J lost 3 bases, and 8 bases lay in between. The CDR3 covers 14 residues. The CDR3 DNA reads as TGTGCCAGCAGTTACTCAACAGCCGACTATGGCTACACCTTC. Residues: CASSYSTADYGYTF.

The chain carries TRBV2 and TRBJ2-3; 8 nucleotides align to TRBD2. Looked up from germline, CDR1 is SNHLY and CDR2 is FYNNEI. This CDR3 contains 16 residues. The V and J ends lost 7 bases and 0 bases, in that order; junction bases with no gene match: 9. The CDR3 DNA reads as TGTGCCAGCATGAAGCGGGGGTCCTTGAGCACAGATACGCAGTATTTT. This codes for CASMKRGSLSTDTQYF.